These 9 T cell receptor beta chains share one sample of origin, sequenced in a study of shared clonotypes between healthy human individuals. TCRdb's copy holds only in-frame clones and misses some; the assay was immunoSEQ multiplex PCR. The sample lists about 1.4 million clones; around 97% were seen once. The sample taken for sequencing was naive CD4+ T cells sorted from blood. Regarding subset: CD45RA+ positively selected. The source is a man under 40 in good health.

The chain links TRBV19 to TRBJ2-1; 10 bases agree with TRBD1. V shed 6 bases, J shed 3 bases, and the junction held 8 bases outside the gene matches. Per germline, CDR1 LNHDA and CDR2 SQIVND (reference sequence). The CDR3 consists of 16 residues. The CDR3 coding sequence is TGTGCCAGTAGCCAACTGACAGGGGGCTTCTACAATGAGCAGTTCTTC. Residues: CASSQLTGGFYNEQFF.

The chain recombines TRBV15 with TRBJ1-1; D gene unclear. The CDR3 length is 17 residues. Trimming removed 3 bases at V and 5 bases at J, with 22 bases between. Germline V CDR1 and CDR2: LNHNV, YYDKDF (reference sequence). Here the CDR3 reads CATSRGLGPFRDTEAFF. The CDR3, as DNA: TGTGCCACCAGCAGGGGCCTGGGCCCTTTTCGTGATACTGAAGCTTTCTTT.

V usage is TRBV6-1 and J usage is TRBJ1-1, with a weak D call TRBD1 (6 bases). In germline, CDR1 is MNHNS, CDR2 SASEGT. The length of the CDR3 is 15 residues. Trimming took off 6 bases at V and 4 bases at J, with 18 bases between the two ends. The CDR3 region is CASSSVPWGLTEAFF. CDR3 bases: TGTGCCAGCAGCTCAGTGCCCTGGGGGCTCACTGAAGCTTTCTTT.

The chain is built from TRBV14 and TRBJ2-7, with 9 bases lining up with TRBD2. The V gene's germline CDR1 is SGHDN and CDR2 FVKESK. The CDR3 has 15 amino acids. The trim removed 3 bases at V and 2 bases at J, leaving 5 bases unmatched. The DNA for the CDR3 is TGTGCCAGCAGCCATCCCGGGACTAGCCCCTACGAGCAGTACTTC. Residues: CASSHPGTSPYEQYF.

V usage is TRBV9 and J usage is TRBJ1-2; D is possibly TRBD1 (5 bases). The V end lost 0 bases, the J end lost 8 bases, and 14 bases lay between the germline ends. Per the germline V gene, CDR1 is SGDLS and CDR2 is YYNGEE. CDR3 size: 14 residues. The CDR3: CASSVGEGKWGYTF. The CDR3 DNA follows: TGTGCCAGCAGCGTAGGTGAGGGGAAGTGGGGCTACACCTTC.

The chain employs TRBV5-4 and TRBJ2-7; a weak D match, TRBD2 (6 bases). The germline gives CDR1 SGHNT, CDR2 YYREEE (reference sequence). This CDR3 spans 15 amino acids. V lost 4 bases, J lost 5 bases, and 19 bases lay in between. The CDR3 sequence: CASSPETSKFHEQYF. CDR3 nucleotides: TGTGCCAGCAGCCCCGAGACTAGTAAGTTCCACGAGCAGTACTTC.

The chain employs TRBV29-1 and TRBJ2-7; weak D call: TRBD1 (5 bases). From germline, CDR1 is SQVTM and CDR2 ANQGSEA. V was shortened by 6 bases and J by 6 bases, with 12 bases between the two germline ends. The CDR3 is 11 amino acids. The CDR3 bases are TGCAGCGTAGACTTGGGGCGCGAGCAGTACTTC. Amino acids: CSVDLGREQYF.

The chain links TRBV28 to TRBJ1-2; D perhaps matches TRBD1 (5 bases). This CDR3 is built from 13 residues. CDR1 MDHEN and CDR2 SYDVKM come from the germline V gene. V lost 5 bases and J lost 8, with 15 bases in between. The CDR3, as DNA: TGTGCCAGCAGTGAGGGGCGATTTGGAGGCTACACCTTC. Translated: CASSEGRFGGYTF.

The chain uses TRBV28 and TRBJ2-7, with 9 bases matching TRBD2. Germline lookup yields CDR1 MDHEN and CDR2 SYDVKM. Trimming took 10 bases from V and 2 from J; bases not matched to a gene: 9. The CDR3 runs 14 residues. CDR3 DNA sequence: TGTGCCATCTCACCTAGACTAGCGGCCTACGAGCAGTACTTC. Its protein product is CAISPRLAAYEQYF.